The 20 T cell receptor beta chains below come from one sample, sequenced in a study of blood T cell repertoires in COVID-19. Data came from immunoSEQ multiplex PCR; TCRdb stores just in-frame clones and leaves some out. The sample yields 200,000 to 300,000 clones, around 87% seen once. The sample was peripheral blood. Receptor source: a woman aged 50 to 60 with acute or convalescent COVID-19.

The rearrangement joins TRBV11-3 to TRBJ2-3; TRBD2 might be the D (5 bases). CDR1 and CDR2 (germline): SGHNT, YENEEA. V lost 3 bases to trimming and J lost 4 bases, with 17 bases between them. The CDR3 is made up of 16 amino acids. The CDR3 nucleotides are TGTGCCAGCAGCTTGAGCGGTTCCCTTTCCGCAGATACGCAGTATTTT. As protein: CASSLSGSLSADTQYF.

The chain links TRBV7-3 to TRBJ2-2; TRBD1 matches at 7 bases. Germline V gene data show CDR1 as SGHTA and CDR2 as FQGTGA. Trimming cost V 5 bases and J 1 base; bases outside gene matches: 4. The CDR3 extends over 15 amino acids. CDR3 bases: TGTGCCAGCAGCCCCCGGACAGGGAACACCGGGGAGCTGTTTTTT. This translates into CASSPRTGNTGELFF.

The chain employs TRBV5-5 and TRBJ2-7; D gene ambiguous. The CDR3 loop spans 14 amino acids. Trimming shortened V by 2 bases and J by 5 bases, and 14 bases separated the two germline ends. Germline V gene sequence: CDR1 SGHKS, CDR2 YYEKEE (reference sequence). CDR3 nucleotide sequence: TGTGCCAGCAGCTTTGTCCGAGCTGGTGACGAGCAGTACTTC. It specifies CASSFVRAGDEQYF.

The chain employs TRBV2 and TRBJ2-1, with 9 bases identical to TRBD2. Unmatched junction bases numbered 3, after V lost 5 bases and J lost 1 base. The length of the CDR3 is 15 residues. Germline V gene data show CDR1 as SNHLY and CDR2 as FYNNEI. CDR3 in amino acids: CASSSSGNSYNEQFF. The CDR3 region has the DNA TGTGCCAGCAGTTCTAGCGGGAATTCCTACAATGAGCAGTTCTTC.

The genes are TRBV2 and TRBJ2-7; unclear D gene. Germline lookup yields CDR1 SNHLY and CDR2 FYNNEI. The V gene lost 3 bases and the J gene lost 2 bases, with 5 bases spanning the gap. The CDR3 length is 12 residues. This CDR3 is CASSESAYEQYF. The CDR3 region has the DNA TGTGCCAGCAGTGAGTCGGCCTACGAGCAGTACTTC.

The CDR3 spells CASSLVADNSPLHF. CDR3 bases: TGTGCCAGCAGCTTAGTGGCGGATAATTCACCCCTCCACTTT. V usage is TRBV7-3 and J usage is TRBJ1-6; unclear D gene. CDR1 and CDR2 from the germline V gene are SGHTA and FQGTGA. Trimming stripped 2 bases from V and 5 bases from J, with 7 bases between. This CDR3 has 14 amino acids.

The chain joins TRBV12-3 or TRBV12-4 to TRBJ1-1; weak D call: TRBD1 (5 bases). V shed 7 bases and J shed 4 bases, with 13 bases lying between them. The CDR3 consists of 13 residues. The CDR3 DNA sequence: TGTGCCAGCACCCTGCAGGGAGGCACTGAAGCTTTCTTT. This translates into CASTLQGGTEAFF.

The chain employs TRBV11-3 and TRBJ2-7, with D unresolved. The CDR3 contains 13 residues. Trimming removed 6 bases from V and 3 bases from J, with 12 bases in between. Germline V lookup: CDR1 SGHNT, CDR2 YENEEA. The CDR3 sequence is CASRRRDDYEQYF. The CDR3 DNA is TGTGCCAGCAGGCGGCGTGACGACTACGAGCAGTACTTC.

The sample holds a few counts of this clone. The chain is built from TRBV19 and TRBJ2-7; 9 nucleotides match TRBD2. The CDR3 is made up of 15 amino acids. The germline V gene encodes CDR1 LNHDA and CDR2 SQIVND (reference sequence). Trimming removed 3 bases from V and 5 bases from J; junction bases left unmatched: 8. The CDR3 is CASSIVAGGPHEQYF. The CDR3 DNA reads as TGTGCCAGTAGTATCGTGGCGGGAGGGCCCCACGAGCAGTACTTC.

Only one count was recorded for this clone. The chain combines TRBV4-1 with TRBJ2-5; a weak D match, TRBD2 (7 bases). CDR1 and CDR2 (germline): MGHRA, YSYEKL. V gave up 1 base and J gave up 4 bases, with 16 bases separating them. The CDR3 is 16 amino acids. The CDR3 loop is CASSQVVGGQGETQYF. In DNA form, the CDR3 reads TGCGCCAGCAGCCAAGTCGTGGGGGGGCAAGGAGAGACCCAGTACTTC.

The CDR3 nucleotides read TGTGCCAGCAGTGAATGGACTAGCGGGAGTGGAATTCAGTACTTC. It translates to CASSEWTSGSGIQYF. The chain uses TRBV6-1 and TRBJ2-4; 13 nucleotides align to TRBD2. The CDR3 covers 15 residues. V was pared by 2 bases and J by 10 bases, with 5 bases of the junction left unmatched. The germline V gene has CDR1 MNHNS and CDR2 SASEGT.

V and J are TRBV7-3 and TRBJ2-3; D remains unclear. The CDR3 covers 15 residues. Germline CDR1 and CDR2: SGHTA and FQGTGA. Trimming took off 1 base at V and 6 bases at J, with 14 bases between the two ends. The CDR3 DNA sequence: TGTGCCAGCAGCTTAAGCGCCTTCCCCAGGGATACGCAGTATTTT. As protein: CASSLSAFPRDTQYF.

DNA for the CDR3: TGCGCCAGCAAGTCCGTACAGGGGGCTTATGGACCCCTCCACTTT. Encoded protein: CASKSVQGAYGPLHF. V is TRBV5-1 and J is TRBJ1-6, with 9 bases matching TRBD1. V was clipped by 6 bases and J by 12 bases; unmatched bases: 13. This CDR3 comprises 15 residues. In germline, CDR1 is SGHRS, CDR2 YFSETQ.

This sequence joins TRBV6-2 or TRBV6-3 and TRBJ2-1, with 9 bases identical to TRBD2. Looked up from germline, CDR1 is MNHEY and CDR2 is SVGEGT. V lost 3 bases to trimming and J lost 5 bases; unmatched junction nucleotides: 2. The CDR3 totals 14 residues. As DNA, the CDR3 is TGTGCCAGCAGTTATCTAGCGGGGCACAATGAGCAGTTCTTC. This gives the protein CASSYLAGHNEQFF.

The chain uses TRBV29-1 and TRBJ2-5; tentative D call: TRBD2 (7 bases). The CDR3 consists of 12 residues. In germline, CDR1 is SQVTM, CDR2 ANQGSEA. With 4 bases removed from V and 5 bases from J, the gap between germline ends came to 11 bases. For the CDR3, the DNA is TGCAGCGTTGGGGGGGGGCTGGAGACCCAGTACTTC. It translates to CSVGGGLETQYF.

The chain is built from TRBV4-3 and TRBJ2-7, with no clear D. The germline V gene encodes CDR1 LGHNA and CDR2 YSLEER. The ends were cut back, 3 bases at V and 0 bases at J, with 9 bases in the middle. The CDR3 has 14 amino acids. Written as DNA, the CDR3 is TGCGCCAGCAGCCACATAAGGAGCTCCTACGAGCAGTACTTC. Amino acid sequence: CASSHIRSSYEQYF.

The chain employs TRBV7-2 and TRBJ2-3; 8 nucleotides match TRBD1. The CDR3 runs 16 residues. The germline V gene encodes CDR1 SGHTA and CDR2 FQGNSA. The junction had 11 bases not matched to a gene; V was cut back by 5 bases and J by 4 bases. The CDR3 loop reads CASSRRTGRGADTQYF. Here the CDR3 DNA reads TGTGCCAGCAGCCGCAGGACAGGGCGAGGGGCAGATACGCAGTATTTT. Full variable domain (missing parts from reference TRBV7-2 and TRBJ2-3): GAGVSQSPSNKVTEKGKDVELRCDPISGHTALYWYRQSLGQGLEFLIYFQGNSAPDKSGLPSDRFSAERTGGSVSTLTIQRTQQEDSAVYLCASSRRTGRGADTQYFGPGTRLTVL.

This sequence joins TRBV5-1 and TRBJ2-3; 10 positions match TRBD2. V was pared by 3 bases and J by 0 bases, with 4 bases of the junction left unmatched. This CDR3 spans 16 amino acids. Germline CDR1 is SGHRS and CDR2 is YFSETQ. The CDR3 DNA sequence: TGCGCCAGCAGCTCTCTAGCGGGGGCTAGCACAGATACGCAGTATTTT. Translating it yields CASSSLAGASTDTQYF.

This clone was recorded a few times. V gene TRBV28 combines with J gene TRBJ2-7; TRBD2 aligns across 8 bases. Unmatched junction bases numbered 2, after V lost 3 bases and J lost 1 base. Germline CDR1 is MDHEN and CDR2 is SYDVKM. This CDR3 is 14 amino acids long. The CDR3 DNA reads TGTGCCAGCAGTTTTCTAGCGGGTTCCTACGAGCAGTACTTC. This codes for CASSFLAGSYEQYF.

The rearrangement links TRBV11-2 to TRBJ1-5; D possibly corresponds to TRBD1 (5 bases). This CDR3 contains 15 residues. Germline V gives CDR1 SGHAT, CDR2 FQNNGV. V shed 0 bases and J shed 7 bases, with 13 bases lying between them. The CDR3 DNA is TGTGCCAGCAGCTTAGATGGGGCAGGTCAACAGCCCCAGCATTTT. It yields the protein CASSLDGAGQQPQHF.